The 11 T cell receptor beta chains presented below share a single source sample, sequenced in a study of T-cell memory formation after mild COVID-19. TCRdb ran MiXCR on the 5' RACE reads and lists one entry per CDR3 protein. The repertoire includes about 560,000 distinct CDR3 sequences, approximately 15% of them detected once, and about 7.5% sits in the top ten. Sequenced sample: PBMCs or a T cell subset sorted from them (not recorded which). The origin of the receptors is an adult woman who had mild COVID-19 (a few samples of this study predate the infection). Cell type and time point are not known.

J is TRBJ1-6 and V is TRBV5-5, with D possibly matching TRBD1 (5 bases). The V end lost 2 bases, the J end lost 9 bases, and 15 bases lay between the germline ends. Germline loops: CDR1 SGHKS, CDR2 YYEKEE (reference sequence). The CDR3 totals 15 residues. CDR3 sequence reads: CASSFLIGGTSPLHF. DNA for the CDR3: TGTGCCAGCAGCTTTTTGATCGGGGGGACTTCACCCCTCCACTTT.

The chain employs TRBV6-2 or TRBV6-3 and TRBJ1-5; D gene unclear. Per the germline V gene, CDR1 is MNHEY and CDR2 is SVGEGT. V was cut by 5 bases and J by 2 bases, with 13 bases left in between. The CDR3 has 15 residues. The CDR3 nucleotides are TGTGCCAGCAGTCCGGACCTTGGAGGCAATCAGCCCCAGCATTTT. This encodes CASSPDLGGNQPQHF.

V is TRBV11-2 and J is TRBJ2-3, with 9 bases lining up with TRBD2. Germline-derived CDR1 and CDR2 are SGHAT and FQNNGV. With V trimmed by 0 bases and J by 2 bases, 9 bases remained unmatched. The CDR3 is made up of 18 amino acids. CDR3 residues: CASSLDAGGVGDTDTQYF. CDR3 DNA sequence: TGTGCCAGCAGCTTAGACGCGGGAGGGGTCGGTGACACAGATACGCAGTATTTT.

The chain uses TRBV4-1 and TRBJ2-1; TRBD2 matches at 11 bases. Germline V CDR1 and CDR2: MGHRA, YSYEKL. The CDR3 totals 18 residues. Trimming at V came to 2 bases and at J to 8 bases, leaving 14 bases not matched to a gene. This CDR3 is CASSQTGTSGPRGDEQFF. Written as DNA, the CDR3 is TGCGCCAGCAGCCAAACCGGGACTAGCGGTCCTAGGGGGGATGAGCAGTTCTTC.

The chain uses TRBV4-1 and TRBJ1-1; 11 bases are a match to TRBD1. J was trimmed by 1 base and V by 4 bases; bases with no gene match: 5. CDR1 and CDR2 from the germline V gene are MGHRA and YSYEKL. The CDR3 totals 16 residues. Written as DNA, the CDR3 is TGCGCCAGCAGCCGATGGACAGGGGGCTCGAACACTGAAGCTTTCTTT. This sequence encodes CASSRWTGGSNTEAFF.

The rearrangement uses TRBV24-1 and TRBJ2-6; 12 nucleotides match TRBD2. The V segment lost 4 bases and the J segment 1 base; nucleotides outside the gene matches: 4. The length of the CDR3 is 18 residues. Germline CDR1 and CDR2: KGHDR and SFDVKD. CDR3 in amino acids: CATSDPGLAGSGANVLTF. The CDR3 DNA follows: TGTGCCACCAGTGACCCCGGACTAGCGGGGTCTGGGGCCAACGTCCTGACTTTC.

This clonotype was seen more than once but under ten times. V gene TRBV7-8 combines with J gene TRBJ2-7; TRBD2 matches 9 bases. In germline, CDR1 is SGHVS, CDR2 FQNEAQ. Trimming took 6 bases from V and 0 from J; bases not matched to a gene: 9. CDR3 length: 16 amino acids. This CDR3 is CASSQNSGGLSYEQYF. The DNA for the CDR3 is TGTGCCAGCAGTCAAAATAGCGGGGGTCTCTCCTACGAGCAGTACTTC.

DNA of the CDR3: TGTGCCAGCAGCCCCCGGAGACAGGGGGACACTGAAGCTTTCTTT. It encodes CASSPRRQGDTEAFF. V usage is TRBV7-8 and J usage is TRBJ1-1, with 9 positions matching TRBD1. Germline loops: CDR1 SGHVS, CDR2 FQNEAQ. The CDR3 is 15 residues long. The V segment lost 5 bases and the J segment 3 bases; nucleotides outside the gene matches: 7.

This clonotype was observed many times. CDR3 sequence (DNA): TGTGCCAGCAGCATGGGACTGGACCAAGAGACCCAGTACTTC. It specifies CASSMGLDQETQYF. J is TRBJ2-5 and V is TRBV11-2, with D possibly matching TRBD2 (6 bases). This CDR3 comprises 14 residues. Germline lookup yields CDR1 SGHAT and CDR2 FQNNGV. Trimming cost V 5 bases and J 0 bases, with 10 bases left between them.

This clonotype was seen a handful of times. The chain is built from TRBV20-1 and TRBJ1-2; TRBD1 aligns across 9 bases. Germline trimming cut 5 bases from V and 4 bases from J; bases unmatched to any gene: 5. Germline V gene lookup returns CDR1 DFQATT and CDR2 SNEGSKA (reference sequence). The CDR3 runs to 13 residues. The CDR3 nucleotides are TGCAGTGCTGAGACAGGGGGAAGCTATGGCTACACCTTC. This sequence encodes CSAETGGSYGYTF.

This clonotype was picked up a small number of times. This CDR3 reads CASSEARGGAYNEQFF. For the CDR3, the DNA is TGTGCCAGCAGTGAAGCGAGGGGGGGCGCCTACAATGAGCAGTTCTTC. V gene TRBV2 combines with J gene TRBJ2-1, with D possibly matching TRBD2 (7 bases). CDR1 and CDR2 from the germline V gene are SNHLY and FYNNEI. This CDR3 is built from 16 residues. The V gene lost 0 bases and the J gene lost 2 bases, with 11 bases spanning the gap.